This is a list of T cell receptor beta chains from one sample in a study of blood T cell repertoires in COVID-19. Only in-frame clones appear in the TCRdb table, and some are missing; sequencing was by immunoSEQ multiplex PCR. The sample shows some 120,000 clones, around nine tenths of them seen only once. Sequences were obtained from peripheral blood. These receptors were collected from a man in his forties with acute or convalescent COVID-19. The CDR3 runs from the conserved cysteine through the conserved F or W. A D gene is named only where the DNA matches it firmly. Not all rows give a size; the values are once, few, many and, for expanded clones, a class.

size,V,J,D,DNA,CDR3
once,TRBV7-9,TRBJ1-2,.,TGTGCCAGCAGCGTAGGCAGAACCTATGGCTACACCTTC,CASSVGRTYGYTF
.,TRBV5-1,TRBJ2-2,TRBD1,TGCGCCAGCAGTCGGGACAGAAGCACCGGGGAGCTGTTTTTT,CASSRDRSTGELFF
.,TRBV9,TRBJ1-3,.,TGTGCCAGCAGCCTAGGGCACCTCTTCTCTGGAAACACCATATATTTT,CASSLGHLFSGNTIYF
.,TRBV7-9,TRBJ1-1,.,TGTGCCAGCAGCCCCCGTGTGGGTAGCATGAACACTGAAGCTTTCTTT,CASSPRVGSMNTEAFF
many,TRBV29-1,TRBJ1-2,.,TGCAGCGTTGCCCAGGGTCAGTATGGCTACACCTTC,CSVAQGQYGYTF
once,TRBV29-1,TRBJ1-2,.,TGCAGCGTTGAGACAGTACAGGGAAAAGACTATGGCTACACCTTC,CSVETVQGKDYGYTF
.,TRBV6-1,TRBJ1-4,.,TGTGCCAGCAGTGACGTATCCACGGAATCAGGGGAAAAACTGTTTTTT,CASSDVSTESGEKLFF
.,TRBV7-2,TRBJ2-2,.,TGTGCCAGCAGCTTAGTAAGGGGCGGCGGCGGGGAGCTGTTTTTT,CASSLVRGGGGELFF
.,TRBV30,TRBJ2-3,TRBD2,TGTGCCTGGAGTGGAGGGCTAGCGGGGGCAGATACGCAGTATTTT,CAWSGGLAGADTQYF
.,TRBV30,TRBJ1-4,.,TGTGCCTGGAGTCCAGATGAAAAACTGTTTTTT,CAWSPDEKLFF